This T cell receptor (beta chain) was sequenced in a study of OX40 agonist ivuxolimab in advanced cancers. Study overall: Ivuxolimab is an agonistic anti-OX40 (CD134) antibody, and patients were treated with it.

For this clone: Its target is unknown.

Some clones are missing from TCRdb's copy, which holds only in-frame ones; the method was immunoSEQ multiplex PCR. This sample carries tens of thousands of clones, approximately 94% of them seen once, and the ten largest clones take around 9.6%. This CDR3 contains 14 residues. Trimming removed 7 bases from V and 0 bases from J, with 13 bases in between. From germline, CDR1 is MDHEN and CDR2 SYDVKM. General study findings and limits: There were, on average, more expanded clones in CD8+ T cells than in CD4+.

The V and J genes are TRBV28 and TRBJ2-7, with D possibly called TRBD1 or TRBD2 (5 bases each). Sequenced material: CD4+ or CD8+ T cells sorted from blood, taken in a trial of the OX40 agonist ivuxolimab. The TCR comes from an adult with an advanced solid tumor such as melanoma, head and neck, liver or kidney cancer. CDR3 protein: CASTQRDASYEQYF. CDR3 DNA sequence: TGTGCCAGCACCCAACGGGACGCCTCCTACGAGCAGTACTTC.